The 4 T cell receptor beta chains presented below share a single source sample, sequenced in a study of long-term antiretroviral therapy in people with HIV. They ran version v3.0 of the immunoSEQ assay at survey level. Data came from immunoSEQ multiplex PCR; TCRdb stores just in-frame clones and leaves some out. The table lists tens of thousands of clones, approximately 82% of them singletons, with around 4.2% in the top ten. Sequenced here: unsorted PBMCs, sampled 0.5 years after starting antiretroviral therapy. These receptors were taken from a man aged 18 to 35 with HIV.

The chain uses TRBV19 and TRBJ2-7, with TRBD2 identical over 11 bases. The CDR3 has 15 residues. Germline CDR1 is LNHDA and CDR2 is SQIVND (reference sequence). The V and J ends lost 5 bases and 2 bases, in that order; junction bases with no gene match: 5. The chain's CDR3 is CASSPLAGGPYEQYF. Written as DNA, the CDR3 is TGTGCCAGTAGTCCTTTAGCGGGAGGGCCCTACGAGCAGTACTTC.

The chain employs TRBV6-6 and TRBJ1-1; D remains ambiguous. Looked up from germline, CDR1 is MNHNY and CDR2 is SVGAGI (reference sequence). CDR3 length equals 14 residues. Trimming removed 4 bases from V and 3 bases from J, with 12 bases in between. CDR3 sequence: CASSSAGRYTEAFF. The CDR3 bases are TGTGCCAGCAGTTCGGCGGGGAGGTACACTGAAGCTTTCTTT.

The rearrangement joins TRBV6-5 to TRBJ1-2; a possible D gene is TRBD1 (5 bases). V dropped 7 bases and J dropped 7 bases, with 16 bases sitting between them. The CDR3 is 13 residues long. Germline V gene data show CDR1 as MNHEY and CDR2 as SVGAGI. The CDR3 DNA sequence: TGTGCCAGCACTCCGGGACCGGGGGTTGGCTACACCTTC. Its protein is CASTPGPGVGYTF.

The chain carries TRBV19 and TRBJ1-2; D is possibly TRBD1 (5 bases). V was cut by 0 bases and J by 8 bases, with 19 bases left in between. CDR1 is LNHDA and CDR2 is SQIVND in the germline V gene (reference sequence). This CDR3 is built from 16 residues. CDR3 sequence reads: CASSIERPGPHAGYTF. In nucleotides, the CDR3 is TGTGCCAGTAGTATAGAGAGACCGGGACCCCACGCGGGCTACACCTTC.